A single sample gave rise to the 30 T cell receptor beta chains below, sequenced in a study of shared T cell receptors in the human thymus. The data were produced by immunoSEQ multiplex PCR, yet TCRdb's version contains in-frame clones alone and is incomplete. This table has about 500,000 clones, about four fifths appearing once. This same sample was also part of a study on human thymus T cells.

Material: thymocytes. The origin of the receptors is a boy younger than two with a congenital heart defect.

V and J are TRBV7-9 and TRBJ2-1, with TRBD2 matching over 7 bases. From germline, CDR1 is SEHNR and CDR2 FQNEAQ (reference sequence). CDR3 length equals 19 residues. V shed 0 bases and J 6 bases; nucleotides not matched to a gene: 17. In DNA form, the CDR3 reads TGTGCCAGCAGCTTAGCGTCTGGTCCCGTGCGGGAGAGGGGCAATGAGCAGTTCTTC. Its translation: CASSLASGPVRERGNEQFF. Full variable domain (outside the CDR3, taken from reference TRBV7-9 and TRBJ2-1): DTGVSQNPRHKITKRGQNVTFRCDPISEHNRLYWYRQTLGQGPEFLTYFQNEAQLEKSRLLSDRFSAERPKGSFSTLEIQRTEQGDSAMYLCASSLASGPVRERGNEQFFGPGTRLTVL.

The chain is built from TRBV10-2 and TRBJ2-7; 11 bases are a match to TRBD1. The CDR3 is made up of 15 amino acids. Germline CDR1 is WSHSY and CDR2 is SAAADI. The junction had 6 bases not matched to a gene; V was cut back by 3 bases and J by 5 bases. The CDR3 region is CASSDRDRGTDEQYF. As DNA, the CDR3 is TGCGCCAGCAGTGACCGGGACAGGGGGACGGACGAGCAGTACTTC.

The rearrangement joins TRBV5-1 to TRBJ2-7; D not certain. The V and J ends lost 0 bases and 6 bases respectively, with 13 bases between them. The CDR3 totals 14 residues. CDR1 and CDR2 (germline): SGHRS, YFSETQ. CDR3 coding DNA: TGCGCCAGCAGCTTGGGTGGGCGAATTGGCGAGCAGTACTTC. Amino acid sequence: CASSLGGRIGEQYF.

V usage is TRBV5-1 and J usage is TRBJ2-1, with 15 bases lining up with TRBD2. Per germline, CDR1 SGHRS and CDR2 YFSETQ. This CDR3 has 15 residues. After removal of 4 bases from V and 7 bases from J, the junction contained 3 bases not matched to a gene. CDR3 nucleotide sequence: TGCGCCAGCAGCCCAGGGACTAGCGGGAGGAATGAGCAGTTCTTC. This codes for CASSPGTSGRNEQFF. Full variable domain (rest looked up from reference TRBV5-1 and TRBJ2-1): KAGVTQTPRYLIKTRGQQVTLSCSPISGHRSVSWYQQTPGQGLQFLFEYFSETQRNKGNFPGRFSGRQFSNSRSEMNVSTLELGDSALYLCASSPGTSGRNEQFFGPGTRLTVL.

The sample holds one count of this clone. The gene calls are TRBV18 and TRBJ2-7, with D perhaps TRBD2 (8 bases). The CDR3 is 15 amino acids. V was shortened by 3 bases and J by 2 bases, with 14 bases between the two germline ends. The germline V gene has CDR1 KGHSH and CDR2 LQKENI. The CDR3 DNA reads TGTGCCAGCTCACCCAGTAGCGGGACAGCCTACGAGCAGTACTTC. Translated, it gives CASSPSSGTAYEQYF.

The chain employs TRBV29-1 and TRBJ1-5; D not resolved. This CDR3 contains 13 residues. V lost 4 bases and J 3 bases, leaving 10 bases between the germline ends. Germline assignment: CDR1 SQVTM and CDR2 ANQGSEA. DNA of the CDR3: TGCAGCGTTGGGGCCGGTAACAATCAGCCCCAGCATTTT. Its protein is CSVGAGNNQPQHF.

This rearrangement joins TRBV4-3 to TRBJ2-1; 11 bases agree with TRBD2. This CDR3 is built from 18 residues. J was trimmed by 8 bases and V by 3 bases; bases with no gene match: 15. Germline lookup yields CDR1 LGHNA and CDR2 YSLEER. The CDR3 loop reads CASSQVKLAGEIGDEQFF. The CDR3 nucleotides are TGCGCCAGCAGCCAGGTCAAACTAGCGGGAGAAATAGGGGATGAGCAGTTCTTC.

The chain couples TRBV7-2 to TRBJ2-7, with TRBD2 matching 9 bases. Germline V lookup: CDR1 SGHTA, CDR2 FQGNSA. After removal of 1 base from V and 3 bases from J, the junction contained 4 bases not matched to a gene. The CDR3 is 15 amino acids. The CDR3 protein is CASSLVLAGDYEQYF. The CDR3, as DNA: TGTGCCAGCAGCTTAGTATTAGCGGGAGACTACGAGCAGTACTTC.

Here the CDR3 reads CASSLWGTGADPSYEQYF. The CDR3, as DNA: TGTGCCAGCAGTTTATGGGGGACAGGTGCTGATCCCTCCTACGAGCAGTACTTC. J is TRBJ2-7 and V is TRBV28; 8 positions match TRBD1. The CDR3 is made up of 18 amino acids. In germline, CDR1 is MDHEN, CDR2 SYDVKM. Trimming cost V 0 bases and J 0 bases; bases outside gene matches: 10. The full variable domain, rest sourced from reference TRBV28 and TRBJ2-7, is DVKVTQSSRYLVKRTGEKVFLECVQDMDHENMFWYRQDPGLGLRLIYFSYDVKMKEKGDIPEGYSVSREKKERFSLILESASTNQTSMYLCASSLWGTGADPSYEQYFGPGTRLTVT.

The chain recombines TRBV6-4 with TRBJ1-2; D perhaps matches TRBD1 (6 bases). Deletions cut 3 bases from V and 6 bases from J, with 8 bases between. The CDR3 has 12 amino acids. Germline loops: CDR1 MRHNA, CDR2 SNTAGT. The CDR3 region is CASSEGGNGYTF. The CDR3 DNA follows: TGTGCCAGCAGTGAAGGGGGTAATGGCTACACCTTC.

The chain joins TRBV29-1 to TRBJ2-5; 7 nucleotides align to TRBD1. Unmatched junction bases numbered 7, after V lost 4 bases and J lost 5 bases. The germline CDR1 and CDR2 sequences are SQVTM and ANQGSEA. CDR3 size: 13 residues. CDR3: CSVADRVRETQYF. CDR3 bases: TGCAGCGTTGCAGACAGGGTGAGGGAGACCCAGTACTTC.

The V and J genes are TRBV5-4 and TRBJ2-1; D unresolved. Deletions cut 0 bases from V and 4 bases from J, with 8 bases between. Germline V gives CDR1 SGHNT, CDR2 YYREEE (reference sequence). The CDR3 contains 14 residues. The CDR3 region is CASSLALGYNEQFF. The CDR3 region has the DNA TGTGCCAGCAGCTTGGCTCTAGGTTACAATGAGCAGTTCTTC.

The chain carries TRBV5-1 and TRBJ1-2; 7 bases match TRBD1. The germline V gene encodes CDR1 SGHRS and CDR2 YFSETQ. CDR3 size: 15 residues. Trimming took 4 bases from V and 4 from J; bases not matched to a gene: 10. The CDR3 region has the DNA TGCGCCAGCAGCCCACTCTACAGGGGTTCCTATGGCTACACCTTC. Translating gives CASSPLYRGSYGYTF.

The chain has TRBV18 and TRBJ1-2, with 7 bases fitting TRBD1. Trimming removed 2 bases from V and 0 bases from J; junction bases left unmatched: 9. There are 17 residues in the CDR3. The germline CDR1 and CDR2 sequences are KGHSH and LQKENI. CDR3 DNA: TGTGCCAGCTCACCATCCACAGGGGAGCCCCCTAACTATGGCTACACCTTC. Translating gives CASSPSTGEPPNYGYTF.

The rearrangement joins TRBV5-6 to TRBJ1-2, with 9 bases that match TRBD1. The CDR3 loop spans 14 amino acids. Trimming removed 4 bases from V and 7 bases from J; junction bases left unmatched: 8. Germline CDR1 and CDR2: SGHDT and YYEEEE. In DNA, the CDR3 is TGTGCCAGCAGCCCCGGACAGGGGAAGGTTGGCTACACCTTC. Translated, it gives CASSPGQGKVGYTF.

This chain links TRBV2 with TRBJ1-5; TRBD1 is a possible D gene (6 bases). Germline V gene lookup returns CDR1 SNHLY and CDR2 FYNNEI. CDR3 length equals 15 residues. Trimming pared 8 bases from V and 5 bases from J, leaving 19 bases between. The CDR3 DNA is TGTGCCAGCGAGTCGGGGGGGCGCGTAGATCAGCCCCAGCATTTT. Protein sequence: CASESGGRVDQPQHF.

This clone was counted only a few times. This sequence joins TRBV27 and TRBJ2-1; D is unclear. The CDR3 consists of 15 residues. The V end lost 2 bases, the J end lost 1 base, and 9 bases lay between the germline ends. Germline CDR1 MNHEY, CDR2 SMNVEV (reference sequence). The chain's CDR3 is CASSLGERSYNEQFF. The CDR3 DNA reads TGTGCCAGCAGTTTAGGAGAGAGGTCCTACAATGAGCAGTTCTTC.

The chain is built from TRBV15 and TRBJ2-1, with D perhaps TRBD1 (5 bases). Trimming stripped 0 bases from V and 9 bases from J, with 21 bases between. This CDR3 contains 17 residues. From germline, CDR1 is LNHNV and CDR2 YYDKDF (reference sequence). CDR3 amino acids: CATSRDPAGLLRGEQFF. In nucleotides, the CDR3 is TGTGCCACCAGCAGAGATCCGGCAGGGCTATTAAGGGGTGAGCAGTTCTTC.

This chain joins TRBV27 and TRBJ2-1; TRBD1 matches at 9 bases. The V segment lost 6 bases and the J segment 4 bases; nucleotides outside the gene matches: 1. Germline values: CDR1 MNHEY, CDR2 SMNVEV (reference sequence). The CDR3 is 13 amino acids. The CDR3 reads CASSGTGYNEQFF. CDR3 nucleotides: TGTGCCAGCAGCGGGACAGGGTACAATGAGCAGTTCTTC.

This chain joins TRBV15 and TRBJ1-5; D remains unclear. The V gene's germline CDR1 is LNHNV and CDR2 YYDKDF (reference sequence). The CDR3 consists of 15 residues. With 0 bases removed from V and 6 bases from J, the gap between germline ends came to 12 bases. Here the CDR3 DNA reads TGTGCCACCAGCAGAGATGCGAGGGATTTTCAGCCCCAGCATTTT. Its translation: CATSRDARDFQPQHF.

The chain is built from TRBV7-2 and TRBJ1-2; 7 nucleotides align to TRBD1. The CDR3 runs 18 residues. Germline values: CDR1 SGHTA, CDR2 FQGNSA. After removal of 5 bases from V and 0 bases from J, the junction contained 15 bases not matched to a gene. DNA for the CDR3: TGTGCCAGCAGCCACCCCTGGCGGGACAGATTACCTAACTATGGCTACACCTTC. It translates to CASSHPWRDRLPNYGYTF. Full variable domain (rest looked up from reference TRBV7-2 and TRBJ1-2): GAGVSQSPSNKVTEKGKDVELRCDPISGHTALYWYRQSLGQGLEFLIYFQGNSAPDKSGLPSDRFSAERTGGSVSTLTIQRTQQEDSAVYLCASSHPWRDRLPNYGYTFGSGTRLTVV.

The chain combines TRBV4-3 with TRBJ2-1; perhaps TRBD2 as D (6 bases). Trimming took off 0 bases at V and 7 bases at J, with 13 bases between the two ends. CDR3 length: 15 amino acids. From germline, CDR1 is LGHNA and CDR2 YSLEER. This CDR3 reads CASSQDGGPGNEQFF. The CDR3 DNA is TGCGCCAGCAGCCAAGATGGAGGGCCGGGGAATGAGCAGTTCTTC.

V and J are TRBV5-6 and TRBJ1-5; TRBD1 agrees at 7 bases. Germline CDR1 SGHDT, CDR2 YYEEEE. There are 15 residues in the CDR3. V lost 4 bases and J lost 0; bases outside the gene matches: 4. The CDR3 is CASSQGTASNQPQHF. Written as DNA, the CDR3 is TGTGCCAGCAGCCAGGGGACAGCTAGCAATCAGCCCCAGCATTTT.

The chain links TRBV7-9 to TRBJ2-7; possibly TRBD1 for D (6 bases). The CDR3 spans 14 residues. V was cut by 6 bases and J by 0 bases, with 12 bases left in between. Germline loops: CDR1 SEHNR, CDR2 FQNEAQ (reference sequence). CDR3: CASRPGENSYEQYF. In DNA form, the CDR3 reads TGTGCCAGCAGGCCAGGGGAAAACTCCTACGAGCAGTACTTC.

The J gene is TRBJ1-4, the V gene TRBV30, with D perhaps matching TRBD1 (5 bases). This CDR3 region has 14 residues. V lost 0 bases and J 6 bases, leaving 11 bases between the germline ends. The germline gives CDR1 GTSNPN, CDR2 SVGIG (reference sequence). The CDR3 coding sequence is TGTGCCTGGAGTGTAGAGGGGAGGGATGAAAAACTGTTTTTT. It translates to CAWSVEGRDEKLFF. Full variable domain (rest looked up from reference TRBV30 and TRBJ1-4): SQTIHQWPATLVQPVGSPLSLECTVEGTSNPNLYWYRQAAGRGLQLLFYSVGIGQISSEVPQNLSASRPQDRQFILSSKKLLLSDSGFYLCAWSVEGRDEKLFFGSGTQLSVL.

This chain connects TRBV27 to TRBJ2-7; possible D gene TRBD2, 5 bases. Looked up from germline, CDR1 is MNHEY and CDR2 is SMNVEV (reference sequence). V dropped 5 bases and J dropped 4 bases, with 18 bases sitting between them. The CDR3 has 15 residues. In nucleotides, the CDR3 is TGTGCCAGCAGTGGGAGTTGGGCGGAGATTTACGAGCAGTACTTC. Protein sequence: CASSGSWAEIYEQYF.

This clone appeared once. The chain recombines TRBV12-5 with TRBJ2-7, with a possible D match to TRBD2 (5 bases). This CDR3 comprises 15 residues. The V gene's germline CDR1 is LGHNT and CDR2 FRNRAP. V lost 0 bases and J 0 bases, leaving 9 bases between the germline ends. Here the CDR3 DNA reads TGTGCTAGTGGTTTGGTACTGGCGGGCTCCTACGAGCAGTACTTC. The encoded protein is CASGLVLAGSYEQYF.

This chain links TRBV14 with TRBJ2-5; 9 bases are shared with TRBD1. The V and J ends lost 3 bases and 6 bases, in that order; junction bases with no gene match: 11. CDR1 and CDR2 from the germline V gene are SGHDN and FVKESK. The CDR3 contains 16 residues. This chain's CDR3 is CASSHDLGTGLKTQYF. Written as DNA, the CDR3 is TGTGCCAGCAGCCATGACCTCGGGACAGGGTTAAAGACCCAGTACTTC.

This clone showed up just once. The V and J genes are TRBV5-5 and TRBJ2-2; TRBD2 might be the D (5 bases). The ends were cut back, 4 bases at V and 7 bases at J, with 17 bases in the middle. CDR1 and CDR2 from the germline V gene are SGHKS and YYEKEE (reference sequence). The CDR3 is 15 residues long. Here the CDR3 reads CASSRRTDRGGELFF. The DNA for the CDR3 is TGTGCCAGCAGCAGAAGGACCGACCGGGGCGGGGAGCTGTTTTTT.

V and J are TRBV5-1 and TRBJ2-5; 7 bases match TRBD2. The CDR3 consists of 14 residues. V lost 4 bases to trimming and J lost 5 bases; unmatched junction nucleotides: 8. In germline, CDR1 is SGHRS, CDR2 YFSETQ. The CDR3 coding sequence is TGCGCCAGCAGCAGGGCGGGGGATGGGGAGACCCAGTACTTC. The encoded protein is CASSRAGDGETQYF.